A single sample gave rise to the 4 T cell receptor beta chains below, sequenced in a study of beta chain features in type 1 diabetes listed by TCRdb under 2018. Libraries were made using the immunoSEQ multiplex PCR assay. The entire amount of isolated RNA was reverse transcribed using the High Capacity cDNA Reverse Transcription Kit, so the sequenced TCRB transcripts were expressed ones. The table comes from immuneACCESS by way of TCRdb, which keeps in-frame sequences with V and J called. Part of the clones is missing from these tables; in studies checked, under half for an unresolved V gene and the rest for unknown reasons. The sample contains 400,000 to 600,000 clones, approximately 28% of them found a single time. The ten largest clones represent 0.05% to 0.065% of the sample. The specimen was naive CD4+ T cells from blood. The cell subset or site label on this specimen signifies: true naive CD4+ T cells. All receptors derive from a man younger than 35 in good health.

This clone appeared a few times. The genes are TRBV29-1 and TRBJ2-5, with TRBD2 matching 13 bases. Per the germline V gene, CDR1 is SQVTM and CDR2 is ANQGSEA. V lost 2 bases, J lost 2 bases, and 17 bases stayed unmatched. The CDR3 is 20 amino acids. The CDR3 bases are TGCAGCGTTGAACCCGCGACTAGCGGGAGGTCCGTCAAAATTCAAGAGACCCAGTACTTC. It specifies CSVEPATSGRSVKIQETQYF.

The chain couples TRBV28 to TRBJ2-7; TRBD2 agrees at 13 bases. The CDR3 consists of 14 residues. Germline V CDR1 and CDR2: MDHEN, SYDVKM. The V segment lost 6 bases and the J segment 3 bases; nucleotides outside the gene matches: 2. This chain's CDR3 is CASRRLAGGYEQYF. The CDR3 coding sequence is TGTGCCAGCAGAAGACTAGCGGGAGGCTACGAGCAGTACTTC. Complete variable domain (other parts from reference TRBV28 and TRBJ2-7): DVKVTQSSRYLVKRTGEKVFLECVQDMDHENMFWYRQDPGLGLRLIYFSYDVKMKEKGDIPEGYSVSREKKERFSLILESASTNQTSMYLCASRRLAGGYEQYFGPGTRLTVT.

The chain links TRBV29-1 to TRBJ1-5, with D tentatively TRBD1 (6 bases). The CDR3 covers 13 residues. Germline CDR1 SQVTM, CDR2 ANQGSEA. V was pared by 6 bases and J by 5 bases, with 14 bases between. CDR3 sequence: CSVSRGDDQPQHF. DNA of the CDR3: TGCAGCGTATCGAGGGGGGATGATCAGCCCCAGCATTTT.

The chain couples TRBV7-2 to TRBJ2-4; 8 nucleotides match TRBD1. The germline CDR1 and CDR2 sequences are SGHTA and FQGNSA. The CDR3 has 15 residues. The junction had 5 bases not matched to a gene; V was cut back by 4 bases and J by 3 bases. CDR3 loop: CASSSLTGGKNIQYF. The CDR3 nucleotides read TGTGCCAGCAGCTCCCTTACAGGGGGCAAAAACATTCAGTACTTC.